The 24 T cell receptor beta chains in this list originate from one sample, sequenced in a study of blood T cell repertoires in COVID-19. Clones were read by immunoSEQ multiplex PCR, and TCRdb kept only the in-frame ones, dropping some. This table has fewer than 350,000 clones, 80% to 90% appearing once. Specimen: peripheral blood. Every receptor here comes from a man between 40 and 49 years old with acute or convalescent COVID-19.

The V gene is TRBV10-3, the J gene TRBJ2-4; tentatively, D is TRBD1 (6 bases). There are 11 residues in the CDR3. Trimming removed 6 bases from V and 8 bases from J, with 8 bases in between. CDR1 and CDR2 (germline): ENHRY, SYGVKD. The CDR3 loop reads CAISRGDIQYF. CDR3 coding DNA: TGTGCCATCAGCAGGGGAGACATTCAGTACTTC.

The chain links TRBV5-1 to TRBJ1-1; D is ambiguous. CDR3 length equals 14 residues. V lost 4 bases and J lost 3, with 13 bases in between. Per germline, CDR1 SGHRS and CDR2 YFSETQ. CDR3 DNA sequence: TGCGCCAGCAGCCGCCTGGGCGGGGACACTGAAGCTTTCTTT. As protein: CASSRLGGDTEAFF.

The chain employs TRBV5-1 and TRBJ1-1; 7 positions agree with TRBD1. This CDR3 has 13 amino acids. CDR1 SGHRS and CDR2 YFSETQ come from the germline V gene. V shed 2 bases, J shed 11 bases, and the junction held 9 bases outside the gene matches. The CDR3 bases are TGCGCCAGCAGCTTCCGACAGGGATATGAGGCTTTCTTT. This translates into CASSFRQGYEAFF.

CDR3 loop: CASSPGVVAGGSDTQYF. The CDR3, as DNA: TGCGCCAGCTCACCCGGGGTGGTAGCGGGGGGCTCAGATACGCAGTATTTT. The rearrangement joins TRBV4-1 to TRBJ2-3; 10 positions match TRBD2. The CDR3 is 17 residues long. V lost 8 bases to trimming and J lost 4 bases; unmatched junction nucleotides: 15. Per the germline V gene, CDR1 is MGHRA and CDR2 is YSYEKL.

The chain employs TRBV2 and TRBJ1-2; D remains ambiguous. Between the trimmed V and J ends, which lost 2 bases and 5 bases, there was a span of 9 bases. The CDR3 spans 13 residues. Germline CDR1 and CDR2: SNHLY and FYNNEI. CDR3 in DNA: TGTGCCAGCAGTGAATATACGGTTTATGGCTACACCTTC. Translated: CASSEYTVYGYTF.

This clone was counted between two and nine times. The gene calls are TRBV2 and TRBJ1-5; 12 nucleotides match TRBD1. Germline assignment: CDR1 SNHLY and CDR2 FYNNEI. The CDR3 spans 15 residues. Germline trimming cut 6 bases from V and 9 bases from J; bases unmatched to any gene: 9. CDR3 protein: CASRGQGTGGLPQHF. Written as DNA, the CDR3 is TGTGCCAGCAGGGGACAAGGGACAGGGGGCTTGCCCCAGCATTTT.

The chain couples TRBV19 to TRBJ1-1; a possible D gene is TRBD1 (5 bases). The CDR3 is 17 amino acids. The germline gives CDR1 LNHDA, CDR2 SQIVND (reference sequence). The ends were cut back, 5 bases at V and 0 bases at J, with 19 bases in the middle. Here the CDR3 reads CASSQGARILMNTEAFF. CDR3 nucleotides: TGTGCCAGTAGTCAAGGGGCCCGCATTCTGATGAACACTGAAGCTTTCTTT.

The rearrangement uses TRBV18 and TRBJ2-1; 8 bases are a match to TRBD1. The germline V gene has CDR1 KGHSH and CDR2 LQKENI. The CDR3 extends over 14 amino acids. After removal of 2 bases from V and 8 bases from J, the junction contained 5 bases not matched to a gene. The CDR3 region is CASSPGQGLDEQFF. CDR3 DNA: TGTGCCAGCTCACCAGGACAGGGTCTCGATGAGCAGTTCTTC.

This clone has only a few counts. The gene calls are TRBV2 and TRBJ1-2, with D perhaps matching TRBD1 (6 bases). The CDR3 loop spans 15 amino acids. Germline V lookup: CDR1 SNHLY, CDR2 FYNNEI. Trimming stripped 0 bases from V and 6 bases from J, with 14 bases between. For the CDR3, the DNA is TGTGCCAGCAGTGAAGCGCGCGCAGGGGTGAATGGCTACACCTTC. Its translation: CASSEARAGVNGYTF.

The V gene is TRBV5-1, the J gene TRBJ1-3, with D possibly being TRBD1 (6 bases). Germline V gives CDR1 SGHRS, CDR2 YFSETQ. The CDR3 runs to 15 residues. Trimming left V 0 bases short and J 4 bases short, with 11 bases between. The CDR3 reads CASSLVGAPGNTIYF. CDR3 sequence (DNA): TGCGCCAGCAGCTTGGTGGGGGCTCCAGGAAACACCATATATTTT.

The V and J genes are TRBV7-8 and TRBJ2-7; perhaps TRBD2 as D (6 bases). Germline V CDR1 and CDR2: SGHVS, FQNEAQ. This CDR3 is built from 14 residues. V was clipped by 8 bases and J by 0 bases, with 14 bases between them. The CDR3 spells CASLERVSSYEQYF. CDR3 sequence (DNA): TGTGCCAGCTTGGAGCGGGTCAGCTCCTACGAGCAGTACTTC.

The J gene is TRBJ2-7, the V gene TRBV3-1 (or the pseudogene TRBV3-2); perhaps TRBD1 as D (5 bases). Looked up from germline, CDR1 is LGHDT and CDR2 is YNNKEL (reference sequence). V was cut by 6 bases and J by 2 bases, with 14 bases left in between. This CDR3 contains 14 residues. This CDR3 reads CASSPWAGPYEQYF. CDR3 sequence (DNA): TGTGCCAGCAGTCCTTGGGCAGGGCCCTACGAGCAGTACTTC.

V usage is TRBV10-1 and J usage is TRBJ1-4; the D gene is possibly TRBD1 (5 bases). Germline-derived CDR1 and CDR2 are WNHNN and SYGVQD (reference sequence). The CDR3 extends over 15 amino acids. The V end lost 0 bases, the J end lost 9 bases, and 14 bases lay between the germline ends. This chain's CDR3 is CASSESSGERKKLFF. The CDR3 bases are TGCGCCAGCAGTGAGTCTTCGGGGGAAAGGAAAAAACTGTTTTTT.

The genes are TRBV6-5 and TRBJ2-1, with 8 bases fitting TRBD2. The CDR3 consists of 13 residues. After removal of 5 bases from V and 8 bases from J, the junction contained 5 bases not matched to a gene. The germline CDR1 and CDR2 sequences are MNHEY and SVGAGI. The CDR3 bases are TGTGCCAGCAGTAGGACTAGCCGCGATGAGCAGTTCTTC. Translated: CASSRTSRDEQFF.

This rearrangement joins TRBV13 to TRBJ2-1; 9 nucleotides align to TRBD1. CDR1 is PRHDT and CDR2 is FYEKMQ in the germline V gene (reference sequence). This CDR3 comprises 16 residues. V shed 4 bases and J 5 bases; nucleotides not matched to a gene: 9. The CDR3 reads CASSSSRGDRDNEQFF. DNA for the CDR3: TGTGCCAGCAGCTCTAGCCGCGGGGACAGGGACAATGAGCAGTTCTTC.

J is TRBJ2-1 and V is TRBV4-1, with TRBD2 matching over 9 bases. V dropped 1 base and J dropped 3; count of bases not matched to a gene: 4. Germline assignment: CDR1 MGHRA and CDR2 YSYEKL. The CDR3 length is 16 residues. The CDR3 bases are TGCGCCAGCAGCCAAGCCCGACTAGCGGACTACAATGAGCAGTTCTTC. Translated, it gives CASSQARLADYNEQFF.

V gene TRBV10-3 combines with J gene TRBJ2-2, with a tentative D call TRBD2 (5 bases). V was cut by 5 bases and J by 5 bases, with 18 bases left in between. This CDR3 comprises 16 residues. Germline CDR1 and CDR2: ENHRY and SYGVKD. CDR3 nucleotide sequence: TGTGCCATCAGTCAGGCCGGAAATGCGGGTACCGGGGAGCTGTTTTTT. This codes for CAISQAGNAGTGELFF.

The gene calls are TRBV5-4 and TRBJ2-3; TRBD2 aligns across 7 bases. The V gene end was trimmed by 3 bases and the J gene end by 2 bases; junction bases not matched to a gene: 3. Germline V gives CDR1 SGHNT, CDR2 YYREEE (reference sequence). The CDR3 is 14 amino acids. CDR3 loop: CASSSGGFTDTQYF. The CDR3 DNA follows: TGTGCCAGCAGCTCCGGGGGGTTCACAGATACGCAGTATTTT.

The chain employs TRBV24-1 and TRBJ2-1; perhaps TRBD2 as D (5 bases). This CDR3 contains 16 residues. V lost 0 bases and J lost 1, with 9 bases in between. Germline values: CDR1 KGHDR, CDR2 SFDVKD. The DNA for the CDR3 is TGTGCCACCAGTGATTTGATTCCGGGGTCCTACAATGAGCAGTTCTTC. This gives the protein CATSDLIPGSYNEQFF.

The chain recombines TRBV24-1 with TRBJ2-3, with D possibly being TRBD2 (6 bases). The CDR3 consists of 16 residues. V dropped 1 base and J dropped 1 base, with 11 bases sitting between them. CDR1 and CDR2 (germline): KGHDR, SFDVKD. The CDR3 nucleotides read TGTGCCACCAGTGATTTAACCAGGGAGGGCACAGATACGCAGTATTTT. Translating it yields CATSDLTREGTDTQYF.

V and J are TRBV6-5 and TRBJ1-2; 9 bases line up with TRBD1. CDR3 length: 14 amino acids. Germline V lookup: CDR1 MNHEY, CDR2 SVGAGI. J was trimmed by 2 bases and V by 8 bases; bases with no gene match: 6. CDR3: CASSRDRVNYGYTF. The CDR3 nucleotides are TGTGCCAGCTCCCGGGACAGGGTAAACTATGGCTACACCTTC.

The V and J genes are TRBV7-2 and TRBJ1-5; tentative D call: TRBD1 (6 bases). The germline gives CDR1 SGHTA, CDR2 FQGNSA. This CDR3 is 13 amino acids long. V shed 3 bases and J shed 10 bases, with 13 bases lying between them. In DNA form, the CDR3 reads TGTGCCAGCAGCTTCGGCCCACAGGGCCCCCAGCATTTT. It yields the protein CASSFGPQGPQHF.

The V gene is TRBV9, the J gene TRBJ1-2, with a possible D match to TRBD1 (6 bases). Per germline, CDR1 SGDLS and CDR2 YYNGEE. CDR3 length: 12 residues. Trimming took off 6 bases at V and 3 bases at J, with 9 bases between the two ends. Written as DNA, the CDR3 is TGTGCCAGCACCCGACAGGACTATGGCTACACCTTC. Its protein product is CASTRQDYGYTF.

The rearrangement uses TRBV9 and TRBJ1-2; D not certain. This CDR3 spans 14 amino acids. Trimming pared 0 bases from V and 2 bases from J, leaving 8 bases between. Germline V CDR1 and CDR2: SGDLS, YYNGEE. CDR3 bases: TGTGCCAGCAGCGTAGGGGCACCCAACTATGGCTACACCTTC. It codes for CASSVGAPNYGYTF.